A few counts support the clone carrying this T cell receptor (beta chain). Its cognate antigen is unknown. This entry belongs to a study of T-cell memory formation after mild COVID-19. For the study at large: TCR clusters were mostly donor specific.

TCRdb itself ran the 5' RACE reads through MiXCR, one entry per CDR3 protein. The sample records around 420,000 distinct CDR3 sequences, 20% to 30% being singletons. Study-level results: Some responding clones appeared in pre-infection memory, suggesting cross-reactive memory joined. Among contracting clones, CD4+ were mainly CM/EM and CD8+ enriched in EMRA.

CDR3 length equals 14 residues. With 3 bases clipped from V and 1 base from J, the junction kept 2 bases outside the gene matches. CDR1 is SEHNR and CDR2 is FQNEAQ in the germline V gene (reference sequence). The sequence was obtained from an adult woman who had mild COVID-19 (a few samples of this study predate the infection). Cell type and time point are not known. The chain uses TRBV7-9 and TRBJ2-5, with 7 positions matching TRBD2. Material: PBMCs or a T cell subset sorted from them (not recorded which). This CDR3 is CASSFPSGQETQYF. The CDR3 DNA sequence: TGTGCCAGCAGCTTCCCTAGCGGCCAAGAGACCCAGTACTTC.